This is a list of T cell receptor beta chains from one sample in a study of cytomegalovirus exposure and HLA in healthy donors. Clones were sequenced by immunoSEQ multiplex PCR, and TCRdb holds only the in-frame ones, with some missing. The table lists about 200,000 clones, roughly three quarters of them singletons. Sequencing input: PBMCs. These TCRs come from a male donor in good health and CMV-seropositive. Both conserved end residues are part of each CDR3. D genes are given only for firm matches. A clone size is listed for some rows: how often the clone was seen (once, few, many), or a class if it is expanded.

CASSSGTGNIYEQYF	TGCGCCAGCAGCTCGGGGACAGGGAATATCTACGAGCAGTACTTC	.	TRBV5-1	TRBJ2-7	TRBD1
CASSPSTGQGKGGYTF	TGTGCCAGCAGCCCCTCAACTGGACAGGGGAAAGGTGGCTACACCTTC	.	TRBV11-1	TRBJ1-2	TRBD1
CASRGQPQLGELFF	TGTGCCAGCAGGGGACAGCCTCAACTCGGGGAGCTGTTTTTT	.	TRBV6-5	TRBJ2-2	TRBD1
CASSPMGLANTGELFF	TGTGCCAGCAGCCCCATGGGGCTGGCGAACACCGGGGAGCTGTTTTTT	.	TRBV9	TRBJ2-2	.
CASSLEDRQPQHF	TGTGCCAGCAGCTTAGAGGACAGGCAGCCCCAGCATTTT	.	TRBV7-2	TRBJ1-5	TRBD1
CASSLIAGGGTDTQYF	TGTGCCAGCAGCTTGATAGCGGGAGGCGGCACAGATACGCAGTATTTT	.	TRBV7-2	TRBJ2-3	TRBD2
CASSLLFSGAAGEQYF	TGTGCCAGCAGTTTATTATTTAGCGGGGCCGCGGGCGAGCAGTACTTC	.	TRBV28	TRBJ2-7	TRBD2
CASSFVGNSYEQYF	TGTGCCAGCAGCTTTGTGGGCAACTCCTACGAGCAGTACTTC	.	TRBV7-2	TRBJ2-7	.
CASSDAWRTGGNEQYF	TGTGCCAGCAGTGACGCTTGGAGGACAGGGGGCAACGAGCAGTACTTC	.	TRBV25-1	TRBJ2-7	TRBD1
CASSYRDRRVETQYF	TGTGCCAGCAGCTACCGGGACAGGCGTGTAGAGACCCAGTACTTC	.	TRBV5-4	TRBJ2-5	TRBD1
CAWSEITGHSNQPQHF	TGTGCCTGGAGCGAGATTACGGGTCATAGCAATCAGCCCCAGCATTTT	few	TRBV30	TRBJ1-5	.
CASQRVSTEAFF	TGTGCCAGTCAGCGGGTGAGCACTGAAGCTTTCTTT	.	TRBV27	TRBJ1-1	.
CSARTSGGRNTGELFF	TGCAGCGCACGGACTAGCGGGGGGCGGAACACCGGGGAGCTGTTTTTT	.	TRBV29-1	TRBJ2-2	TRBD2
CASRTSGRDEQYF	TGTGCCAGCCGGACTAGCGGGAGAGACGAGCAGTACTTC	once	TRBV25-1	TRBJ2-7	TRBD2
CASSYRRSGGNDTQYF	TGTGCCAGCAGTTACCGCCGATCAGGGGGGAACGATACGCAGTATTTT	.	TRBV6-5	TRBJ2-3	.
CASSSNHQVNEQFF	TGTGCCAGCAGTTCAAACCACCAGGTTAATGAGCAGTTCTTC	.	TRBV27	TRBJ2-1	.
CATSRWAPQETQYF	TGTGCCACCAGCAGATGGGCCCCCCAAGAGACCCAGTACTTC	few	TRBV15	TRBJ2-5	.
CASSQNQGWAYEQYF	TGCGCCAGCAGCCAGAATCAGGGGTGGGCCTACGAGCAGTACTTC	.	TRBV4-3	TRBJ2-7	.
CASGLRASGTDTQYF	TGTGCTAGTGGCCTTCGTGCTAGCGGGACAGATACGCAGTATTTT	.	TRBV12-5	TRBJ2-3	TRBD2
CASSLTGGLGYTF	TGTGCCAGCAGCTTGACAGGGGGGCTAGGCTACACCTTC	.	TRBV11-3	TRBJ1-2	TRBD1
CSVEGQLNTEAFF	TGCAGCGTTGAAGGACAGCTGAACACTGAAGCTTTCTTT	.	TRBV29-1	TRBJ1-1	.
CASSARDRPNYGYTF	TGTGCCAGCAGTGCCCGGGACAGACCAAACTATGGCTACACCTTC	.	TRBV25-1	TRBJ1-2	TRBD1
CSATLAGEQYF	TGCAGTGCTACTCTAGCGGGCGAGCAGTACTTC	.	TRBV20-1	TRBJ2-7	TRBD2
CAISAGNGNTIYF	TGTGCCATCAGTGCGGGAAACGGAAACACCATATATTTT	few	TRBV10-3	TRBJ1-3	.
CASSQEHISEKLFF	TGCGCCAGCAGCCAAGAACATATAAGTGAAAAACTGTTTTTT	.	TRBV4-3	TRBJ1-4	.
CASSLTGEGGNEQFF	TGTGCCAGCAGCTTAACGGGGGAGGGAGGCAATGAGCAGTTCTTC	few	TRBV7-3	TRBJ2-1	TRBD2
CASSSGTSSYEQYF	TGTGCCAGCAGCTCCGGGACTAGCTCCTACGAGCAGTACTTC	.	TRBV13	TRBJ2-7	TRBD2
CASSLEGGNQPQHF	TGTGCCAGCAGCTTAGAGGGGGGGAATCAGCCCCAGCATTTT	.	TRBV7-2	TRBJ1-5	.
CASSLRESETQYF	TGTGCCAGCAGTCTGCGGGAGTCGGAGACCCAGTACTTC	.	TRBV6-1	TRBJ2-5	TRBD2
CASSPGGRAEAFF	TGTGCCAGCAGCCCCGGAGGTCGGGCTGAAGCTTTCTTT	few	TRBV9	TRBJ1-1	.
CASSQSKLDRQEAFF	TGCGCCAGCAGCCAAAGTAAACTGGACAGGCAGGAAGCTTTCTTT	.	TRBV4-1	TRBJ1-1	TRBD1
CASGLDGGERYGYTF	TGTGCTAGTGGTTTGGATGGGGGCGAGCGCTATGGCTACACCTTC	.	TRBV12-5	TRBJ1-2	.
CASSPYNQENGELFF	TGTGCCAGCTCACCCTACAACCAGGAAAACGGGGAGCTGTTTTTT	once	TRBV18	TRBJ2-2	.
CAISFTSTDTQYF	TGTGCCATCAGTTTTACTAGCACAGATACGCAGTATTTT	once	TRBV10-3	TRBJ2-3	.
CASSPSGSNEQFF	TGTGCCAGCAGCCCAAGCGGGAGTAATGAGCAGTTCTTC	.	TRBV7-9	TRBJ2-1	TRBD2
CAWSVGRLGGRYYGYTF	TGTGCCTGGAGTGTAGGCCGGCTCGGAGGGAGGTACTATGGCTACACCTTC	.	TRBV30	TRBJ1-2	.
CASSPRDRGRAYEQYF	TGTGCCAGCAGCCCCCGGGACAGGGGTCGAGCCTACGAGCAGTACTTC	once	TRBV11-1	TRBJ2-7	TRBD1
CASSQRGRAWAFF	TGTGCCAGCAGCCAAAGGGGGAGAGCTTGGGCTTTCTTT	.	TRBV21-1	TRBJ1-1	.
CASSQEGAARTYEQYF	TGCGCCAGCAGCCAAGAGGGGGCAGCCAGAACCTACGAGCAGTACTTC	.	TRBV4-1	TRBJ2-7	.
CASSPSLSGANVLTF	TGTGCCAGCAGCCCTAGTCTCTCTGGGGCCAACGTCCTGACTTTC	.	TRBV7-2	TRBJ2-6	.
CAIKGGTGGSPLHF	TGTGCCATCAAGGGGGGGACAGGGGGTTCACCCCTCCACTTT	.	TRBV10-3	TRBJ1-6	TRBD1